The 17 T cell receptor beta chains below all came from one sample that was sequenced in a study of blood T cell repertoires in COVID-19. Sequencing was performed with immunoSEQ multiplex PCR; in TCRdb, only in-frame clones are kept and a portion is missing. This sample has 250,000 to 300,000 clones, with 89% found just once. The sample was peripheral blood. The receptors were sampled from a middle-aged woman who had recovered from COVID-19.

J is TRBJ2-1 and V is TRBV6-5; D possibly corresponds to TRBD1 (7 bases). The CDR3 spans 15 residues. Trimming removed 7 bases at V and 14 bases at J, with 27 bases between. Germline V gene sequence: CDR1 MNHEY, CDR2 SVGAGI. The CDR3 loop is CASTPGGISRSQEFF. CDR3 in DNA: TGTGCCAGCACCCCAGGGGGGATATCCCGATCTCAGGAGTTCTTC.

The chain uses TRBV19 and TRBJ2-3, with D possibly being TRBD1 (6 bases). V lost 6 bases and J 3 bases, leaving 19 bases between the germline ends. Per germline, CDR1 LNHDA and CDR2 SQIVND (reference sequence). This CDR3 is 16 amino acids long. The chain's CDR3 is CASRGERGGRTDTQYF. The CDR3 nucleotides are TGTGCCAGTAGAGGGGAGCGAGGGGGAAGGACAGATACGCAGTATTTT.

The gene calls are TRBV7-2 and TRBJ1-6; D not resolved. Germline CDR1 SGHTA, CDR2 FQGNSA. This CDR3 spans 15 amino acids. Trimming removed 3 bases at V and 6 bases at J, with 12 bases between. The CDR3 DNA follows: TGTGCCAGCAGCTTCGATAGACTTAGTAATTCACCCCTCCACTTT. Its protein is CASSFDRLSNSPLHF.

Regarding this clone: Other DNA sequences in the sample encode the same CDR3. The chain has TRBV9 and TRBJ2-1; D is uncertain. CDR1 is SGDLS and CDR2 is YYNGEE in the germline V gene. The CDR3 consists of 12 residues. Trimming cost V 1 base and J 5 bases, with 4 bases left between them. The CDR3 nucleotides are TGTGCCAGCAGCGTAACGGACAATGAGCAGTTCTTC. Translated, it gives CASSVTDNEQFF.

The gene calls are TRBV7-2 and TRBJ2-3; D might be TRBD2 (5 bases). Germline V CDR1 and CDR2: SGHTA, FQGNSA. The CDR3 totals 14 residues. V lost 5 bases, J lost 3 bases, and 12 bases lay in between. CDR3 loop: CASSPRTGTDTQYF. Written as DNA, the CDR3 is TGTGCCAGCAGCCCAAGGACGGGGACAGATACGCAGTATTTT.

The chain links TRBV7-2 to TRBJ1-4; D may be TRBD1 (6 bases). The CDR3 is 14 residues long. Trimming pared 5 bases from V and 4 bases from J, leaving 11 bases between. CDR1 is SGHTA and CDR2 is FQGNSA in the germline V gene. This CDR3 is CASSQGTSNEKLFF. The CDR3 coding sequence is TGTGCCAGCAGCCAGGGGACAAGTAATGAAAAACTGTTTTTT.

V gene TRBV18 combines with J gene TRBJ1-2, with 7 nucleotides matching TRBD1. Germline V gene lookup returns CDR1 KGHSH and CDR2 LQKENI. V gave up 0 bases and J gave up 8 bases; unmatched junction bases: 9. There are 15 residues in the CDR3. This chain's CDR3 is CASSPPGQGVGGYTF. DNA of the CDR3: TGTGCCAGCTCACCACCGGGTCAGGGGGTCGGCGGCTACACCTTC.

This sequence joins TRBV28 and TRBJ1-4; D is unresolved. The CDR3 contains 14 residues. V lost 4 bases to trimming and J lost 0 bases, with 6 bases between them. Germline V CDR1 and CDR2: MDHEN, SYDVKM. DNA for the CDR3: TGTGCCAGCAGTTCAACTGCAACTAATGAAAAACTGTTTTTT. This translates into CASSSTATNEKLFF.

The genes are TRBV19 and TRBJ1-2, with 7 bases aligning to TRBD1. The CDR3 is 13 amino acids. Trimming cost V 7 bases and J 1 base; bases outside gene matches: 3. The V gene's germline CDR1 is LNHDA and CDR2 SQIVND (reference sequence). This CDR3 reads CASTTGVNYGYTF. CDR3 bases: TGTGCCAGTACAACAGGGGTTAACTATGGCTACACCTTC.

The gene calls are TRBV6-5 and TRBJ1-5; 7 bases match TRBD1. The CDR3 consists of 14 residues. The V gene end was trimmed by 6 bases and the J gene end by 7 bases; junction bases not matched to a gene: 9. Germline CDR1 reads MNHEY; CDR2 reads SVGAGI. CDR3 amino acids: CASRADREEQPQHF. CDR3 DNA sequence: TGTGCCAGCAGGGCCGACAGGGAAGAACAGCCCCAGCATTTT.

The chain combines TRBV19 with TRBJ2-1, with 13 bases aligning to TRBD2. The CDR3 is 15 residues long. After removal of 5 bases from V and 10 bases from J, the junction contained 8 bases not matched to a gene. The germline V gene has CDR1 LNHDA and CDR2 SQIVND (reference sequence). The CDR3, as DNA: TGTGCCAGTAGTTTTCCGGGACTAGCGGGACGCGAGCAGTTCTTC. Translated, it gives CASSFPGLAGREQFF.

The V gene is TRBV4-3, the J gene TRBJ2-7, with D perhaps TRBD1 (6 bases). V dropped 1 base and J dropped 4 bases, with 17 bases sitting between them. The germline V gene encodes CDR1 LGHNA and CDR2 YSLEER. This CDR3 contains 16 residues. The CDR3 coding sequence is TGCGCCAGCAGCCAAGGGATTCAAGGGGGATCTTACGAGCAGTACGTC. Protein sequence: CASSQGIQGGSYEQYV.

This clone was seen just once. This sequence joins TRBV19 and TRBJ2-3, with 9 bases aligning to TRBD2. The ends lost 6 bases at V and 2 bases at J; junction bases unmatched: 6. Germline CDR1 reads LNHDA; CDR2 reads SQIVND (reference sequence). This CDR3 is 15 amino acids long. DNA of the CDR3: TGTGCCAGTAGCCGCGGGGGGGGGTACACAGATACGCAGTATTTT. This codes for CASSRGGGYTDTQYF.

CDR3 in DNA: TGTGCCAGTAGTTTGAGCGGGGGTTACAATGAGCAGTTCTTC. As protein: CASSLSGGYNEQFF. The chain recombines TRBV19 with TRBJ2-1, with 8 bases that match TRBD2. With 5 bases clipped from V and 4 bases from J, the junction kept 4 bases outside the gene matches. The CDR3 has 14 amino acids. The germline gives CDR1 LNHDA, CDR2 SQIVND (reference sequence).

The rearrangement joins TRBV19 to TRBJ1-5, with a possible D match to TRBD1 (5 bases). Germline loops: CDR1 LNHDA, CDR2 SQIVND (reference sequence). CDR3 length equals 12 residues. Trimming removed 6 bases at V and 4 bases at J, with 7 bases between. The DNA of the CDR3 is TGTGCCAGTAGAGGGGTGAATCAGCCCCAGCATTTT. It encodes CASRGVNQPQHF.

This clone was seen once. V is TRBV28 and J is TRBJ1-4, with D hard to call. The length of the CDR3 is 14 residues. The germline CDR1 and CDR2 sequences are MDHEN and SYDVKM. Trimming shortened V by 4 bases and J by 4 bases, and 10 bases separated the two germline ends. CDR3 sequence: CASSYGSINEKLFF. CDR3 in DNA: TGTGCCAGCAGTTACGGGTCGATTAATGAAAAACTGTTTTTT.

The chain combines TRBV5-6 with TRBJ2-5; a weak D match, TRBD1 (6 bases). The CDR3 has 14 residues. CDR1 and CDR2 (germline): SGHDT, YYEEEE. The V and J ends lost 3 bases and 2 bases respectively, with 11 bases between them. The CDR3 is CASSSGQQQETQYF. The CDR3 DNA follows: TGTGCCAGCAGCTCGGGACAACAGCAAGAGACCCAGTACTTC.